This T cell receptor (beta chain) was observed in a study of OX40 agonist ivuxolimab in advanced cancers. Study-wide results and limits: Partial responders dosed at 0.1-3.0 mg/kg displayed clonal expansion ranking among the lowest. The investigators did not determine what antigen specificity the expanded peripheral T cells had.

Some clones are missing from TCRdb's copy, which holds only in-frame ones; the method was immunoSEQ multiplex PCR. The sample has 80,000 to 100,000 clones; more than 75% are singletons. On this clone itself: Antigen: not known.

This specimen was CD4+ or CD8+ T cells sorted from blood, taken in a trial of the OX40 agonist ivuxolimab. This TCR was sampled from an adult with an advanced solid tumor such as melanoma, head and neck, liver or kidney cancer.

The CDR3 coding sequence is TGTGCCAGCAGTCCCAGACAGGGGGATGGTGAGTCCCTCCACTTT. It codes for CASSPRQGDGESLHF. The V and J genes are TRBV6-5 and TRBJ1-6, with TRBD1 matching 9 bases. The junction had 13 bases not matched to a gene; V was cut back by 5 bases and J by 14 bases. CDR1 and CDR2 (germline): MNHEY, SVGAGI. This CDR3 contains 15 residues.